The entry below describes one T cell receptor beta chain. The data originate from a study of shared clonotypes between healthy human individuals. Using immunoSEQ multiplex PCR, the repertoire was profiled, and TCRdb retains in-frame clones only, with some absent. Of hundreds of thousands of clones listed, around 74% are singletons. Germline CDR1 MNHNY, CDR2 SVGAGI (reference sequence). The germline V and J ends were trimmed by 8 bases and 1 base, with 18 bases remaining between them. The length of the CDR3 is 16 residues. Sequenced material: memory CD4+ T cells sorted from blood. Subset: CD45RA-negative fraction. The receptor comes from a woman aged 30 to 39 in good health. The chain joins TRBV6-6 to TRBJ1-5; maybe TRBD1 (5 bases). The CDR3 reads CASRHYQTESNQPQHF. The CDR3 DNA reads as TGTGCCAGCCGACATTACCAGACAGAAAGCAATCAGCCCCAGCATTTT.